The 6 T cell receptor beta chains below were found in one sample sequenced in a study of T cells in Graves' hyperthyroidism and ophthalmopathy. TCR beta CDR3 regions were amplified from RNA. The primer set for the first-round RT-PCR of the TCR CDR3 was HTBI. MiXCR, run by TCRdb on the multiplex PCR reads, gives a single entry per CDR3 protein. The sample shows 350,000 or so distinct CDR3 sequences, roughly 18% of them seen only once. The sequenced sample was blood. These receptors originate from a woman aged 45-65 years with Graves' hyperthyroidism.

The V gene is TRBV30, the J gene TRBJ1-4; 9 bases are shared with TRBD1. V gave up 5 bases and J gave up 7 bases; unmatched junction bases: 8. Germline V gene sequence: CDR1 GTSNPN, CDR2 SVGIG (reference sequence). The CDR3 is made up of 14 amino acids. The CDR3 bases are TGTGCCTGGGATACCGGGACAGGGCGTGAAAAACTGTTTTTT. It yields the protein CAWDTGTGREKLFF.

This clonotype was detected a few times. The CDR3 spells CATRKQGARSNEQFF. The CDR3 nucleotides are TGTGCCACCAGAAAACAGGGGGCGCGTAGCAATGAGCAGTTCTTC. The genes are TRBV15 and TRBJ2-1, with 9 bases that match TRBD1. V dropped 6 bases and J dropped 6; count of bases not matched to a gene: 9. Germline assignment: CDR1 LNHNV and CDR2 YYDKDF (reference sequence). The CDR3 consists of 15 residues.

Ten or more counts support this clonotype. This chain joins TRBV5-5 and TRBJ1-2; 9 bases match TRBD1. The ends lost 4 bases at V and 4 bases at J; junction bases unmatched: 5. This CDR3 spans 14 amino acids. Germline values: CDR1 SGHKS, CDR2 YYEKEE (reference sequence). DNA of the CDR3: TGTGCCAGCAGCACCCGGGACAGGGTCTATGGCTACACCTTC. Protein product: CASSTRDRVYGYTF.

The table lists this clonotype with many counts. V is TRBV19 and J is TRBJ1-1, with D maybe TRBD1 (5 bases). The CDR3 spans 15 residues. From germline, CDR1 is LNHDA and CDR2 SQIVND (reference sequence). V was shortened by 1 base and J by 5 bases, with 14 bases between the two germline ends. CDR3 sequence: CASSIANQRGTEAFF. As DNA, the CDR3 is TGTGCCAGTAGTATAGCCAATCAACGGGGGACTGAAGCTTTCTTT. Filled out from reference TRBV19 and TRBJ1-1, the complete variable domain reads DGGITQSPKYLFRKEGQNVTLSCEQNLNHDAMYWYRQDPGQGLRLIYYSQIVNDFQKGDIAEGYSVSREKKESFPLTVTSAQKNPTAFYLCASSIANQRGTEAFFGQGTRLTVV.

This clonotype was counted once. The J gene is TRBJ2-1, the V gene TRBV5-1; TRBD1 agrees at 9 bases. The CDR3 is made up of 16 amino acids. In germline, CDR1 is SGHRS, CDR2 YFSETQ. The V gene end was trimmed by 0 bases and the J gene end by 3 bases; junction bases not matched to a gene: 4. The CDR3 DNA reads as TGCGCCAGCAGCTTGGAACAGGGGGCGGTCTACAATGAGCAGTTCTTC. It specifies CASSLEQGAVYNEQFF.

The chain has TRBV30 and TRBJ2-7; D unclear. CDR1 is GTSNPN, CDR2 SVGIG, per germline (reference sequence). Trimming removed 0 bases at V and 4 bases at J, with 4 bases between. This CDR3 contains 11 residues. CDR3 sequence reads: CAWSVRYEQYF. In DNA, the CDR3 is TGTGCCTGGAGTGTAAGGTACGAGCAGTACTTC.